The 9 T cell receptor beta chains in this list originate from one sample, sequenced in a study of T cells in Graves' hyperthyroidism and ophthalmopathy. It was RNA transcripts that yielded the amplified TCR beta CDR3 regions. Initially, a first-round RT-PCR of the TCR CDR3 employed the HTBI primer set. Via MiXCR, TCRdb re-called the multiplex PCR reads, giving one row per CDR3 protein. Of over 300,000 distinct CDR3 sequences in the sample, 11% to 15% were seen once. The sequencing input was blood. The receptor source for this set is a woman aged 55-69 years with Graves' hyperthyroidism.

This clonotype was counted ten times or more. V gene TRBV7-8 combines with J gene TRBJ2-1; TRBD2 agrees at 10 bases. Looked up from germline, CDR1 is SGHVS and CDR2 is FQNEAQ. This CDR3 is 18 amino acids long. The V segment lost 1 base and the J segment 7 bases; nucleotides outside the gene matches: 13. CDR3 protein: CASSLGVRGLARGNEQFF. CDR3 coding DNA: TGTGCCAGCAGCTTAGGAGTTCGGGGACTAGCGAGGGGAAATGAGCAGTTCTTC.

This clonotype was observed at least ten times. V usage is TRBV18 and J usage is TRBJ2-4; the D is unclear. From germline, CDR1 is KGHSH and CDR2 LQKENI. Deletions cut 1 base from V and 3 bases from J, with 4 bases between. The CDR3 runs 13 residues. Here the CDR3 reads CASSPHFKNIQYF. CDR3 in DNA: TGTGCCAGCTCACCACACTTCAAAAACATTCAGTACTTC.

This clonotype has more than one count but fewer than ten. The CDR3 DNA sequence: TGCAGCGTTGTTGCTAGCGGGAGTTACGAGCAGTACTTC. This encodes CSVVASGSYEQYF. This chain connects TRBV29-1 to TRBJ2-7; 10 bases map to TRBD2. The CDR3 contains 13 residues. J gave up 4 bases and V 4 bases, and 4 bases lay outside the gene matches. Germline V CDR1 and CDR2: SQVTM, ANQGSEA.

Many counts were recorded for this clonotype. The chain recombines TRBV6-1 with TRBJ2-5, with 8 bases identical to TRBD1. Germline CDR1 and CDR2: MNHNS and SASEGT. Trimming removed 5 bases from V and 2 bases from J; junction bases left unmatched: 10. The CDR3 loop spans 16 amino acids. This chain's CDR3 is CASSWQQGTGQETQYF. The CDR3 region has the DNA TGTGCCAGCAGTTGGCAACAGGGGACAGGACAAGAGACCCAGTACTTC.

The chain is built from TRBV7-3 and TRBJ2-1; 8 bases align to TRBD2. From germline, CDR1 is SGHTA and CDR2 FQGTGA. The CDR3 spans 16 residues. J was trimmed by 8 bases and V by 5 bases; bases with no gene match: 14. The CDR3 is CASSLKGTREAYEQFF. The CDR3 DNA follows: TGTGCCAGCAGCCTAAAGGGGACTAGAGAGGCCTATGAGCAGTTCTTC.

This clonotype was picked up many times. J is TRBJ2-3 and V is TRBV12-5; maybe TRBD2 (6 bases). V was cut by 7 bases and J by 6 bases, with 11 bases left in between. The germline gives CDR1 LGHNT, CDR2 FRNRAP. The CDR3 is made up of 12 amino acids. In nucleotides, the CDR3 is TGTGCTAGTGAAGGCGGGACGGATACGCAGTATTTT. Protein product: CASEGGTDTQYF. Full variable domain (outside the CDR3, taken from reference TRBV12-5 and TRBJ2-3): DARVTQTPRHKVTEMGQEVTMRCQPILGHNTVFWYRQTMMQGLELLAYFRNRAPLDDSGMPKDRFSAEMPDATLATLKIQPSEPRDSAVYFCASEGGTDTQYFGPGTRLTVL.

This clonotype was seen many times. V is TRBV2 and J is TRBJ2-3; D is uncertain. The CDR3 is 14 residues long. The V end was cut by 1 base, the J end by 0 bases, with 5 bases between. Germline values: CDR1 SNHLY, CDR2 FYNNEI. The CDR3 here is CASSEGSSTDTQYF. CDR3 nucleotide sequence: TGTGCCAGCAGTGAAGGATCCAGCACAGATACGCAGTATTTT.

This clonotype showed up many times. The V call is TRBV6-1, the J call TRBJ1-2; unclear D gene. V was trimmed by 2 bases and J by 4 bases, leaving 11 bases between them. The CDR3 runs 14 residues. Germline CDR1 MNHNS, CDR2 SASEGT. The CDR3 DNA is TGTGCCAGCAGTGAAAGAGGCTGGGTCTATGGCTACACCTTC. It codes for CASSERGWVYGYTF.

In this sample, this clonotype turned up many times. The CDR3 nucleotides are TGTGCCAGCACCCCCTCCGAGCAGTACTTC. As protein: CASTPSEQYF. V gene TRBV7-2 combines with J gene TRBJ2-7, with unresolved D. The ends were cut back, 7 bases at V and 6 bases at J, with 7 bases in the middle. Germline V gene lookup returns CDR1 SGHTA and CDR2 FQGNSA. The CDR3 totals 10 residues.